The next 32 T cell receptor beta chains were all read from a single sample in a study of shared T cell receptors in the human thymus (dated by TCRdb to the early 2020s). Library method: the immunoSEQ multiplex PCR assay. Entries here come from immuneACCESS through TCRdb and include only in-frame sequences with V and J called. Some clones fail to appear in such tables; in the studies checked, an unresolved V gene covers under half of the shortfall, and the cause of the remainder is unknown. For this sample the table gives some 700,000 clones, of which roughly 90% were detected only once. The ten largest clones take up roughly 0.0097% of the sample. These same data were also listed under a study on human thymus T cells.

The specimen sequenced was thymocytes. All receptors derive from a boy younger than two with a congenital heart defect. Donor details come from another sample of the same person, matched by shared clones.

V usage is TRBV29-1 and J usage is TRBJ2-1, with D perhaps matching TRBD1 (5 bases). The germline V gene has CDR1 SQVTM and CDR2 ANQGSEA. The length of the CDR3 is 14 residues. Between the trimmed V and J ends, which lost 2 bases and 2 bases, there was a span of 10 bases. The CDR3 DNA is TGCAGCGTTGAAAAAGGGGCAGCCTACAATGAGCAGTTCTTC. Protein sequence: CSVEKGAAYNEQFF.

The gene calls are TRBV5-1 and TRBJ1-1; 7 bases agree with TRBD1. Germline lookup yields CDR1 SGHRS and CDR2 YFSETQ. The length of the CDR3 is 13 residues. Unmatched junction bases numbered 3, after V lost 4 bases and J lost 3 bases. The CDR3 here is CASSPTGDTEAFF. The CDR3 DNA reads TGCGCCAGCAGCCCTACAGGGGACACTGAAGCTTTCTTT.

V gene TRBV13 combines with J gene TRBJ1-4; 9 bases align to TRBD1. The germline gives CDR1 PRHDT, CDR2 FYEKMQ (reference sequence). The CDR3 extends over 13 amino acids. Trimming at V came to 7 bases and at J to 8 bases, leaving 5 bases not matched to a gene. CDR3 bases: TGTGCCAGCACCGGGACAGGGTTGGAAAAACTGTTTTTT. Protein product: CASTGTGLEKLFF.

In this sample, this clone turned up once. V gene TRBV5-1 combines with J gene TRBJ2-7, with TRBD2 identical over 13 bases. CDR3 length equals 16 residues. Germline V lookup: CDR1 SGHRS, CDR2 YFSETQ. V shed 2 bases and J 9 bases; nucleotides not matched to a gene: 11. The CDR3 is CASSFELAGGLVGQYF. CDR3 nucleotide sequence: TGCGCCAGCAGCTTCGAACTAGCGGGAGGGCTGGTTGGGCAGTACTTC.

The chain carries TRBV10-1 and TRBJ2-7; the D gene is possibly TRBD1 (5 bases). In germline, CDR1 is WNHNN, CDR2 SYGVQD (reference sequence). CDR3 length equals 12 residues. The V and J ends lost 6 bases and 6 bases respectively, with 12 bases between them. CDR3 residues: CASSPGQGEQYF. CDR3 in DNA: TGCGCCAGCAGCCCCGGCCAGGGCGAGCAGTACTTC.

The V and J genes are TRBV5-1 and TRBJ1-2; 7 bases match TRBD1. Unmatched junction bases numbered 6, after V lost 8 bases and J lost 2 bases. The CDR3 runs to 13 residues. CDR1 and CDR2 (germline): SGHRS, YFSETQ. The CDR3 sequence: CASAPGQNYGYTF. The CDR3 region has the DNA TGCGCCAGTGCTCCGGGACAGAACTATGGCTACACCTTC.

The V and J genes are TRBV14 and TRBJ1-1; D gene ambiguous. V lost 1 base and J lost 3, with 18 bases in between. CDR3 length equals 17 residues. The germline V gene encodes CDR1 SGHDN and CDR2 FVKESK. The CDR3 reads CASSQAHEYCRYTEAFF. CDR3 bases: TGTGCCAGCAGCCAAGCCCACGAGTACTGCAGGTACACTGAAGCTTTCTTT. The full variable domain, completed using reference TRBV14 and TRBJ1-1, is EAGVTQFPSHSVIEKGQTVTLRCDPISGHDNLYWYRRVMGKEIKFLLHFVKESKQDESGMPNNRFLAERTGGTYSTLKVQPAELEDSGVYFCASSQAHEYCRYTEAFFGQGTRLTVV.

J is TRBJ2-7 and V is TRBV9; possible D gene TRBD1, 6 bases. Germline CDR1 and CDR2: SGDLS and YYNGEE. This CDR3 spans 14 amino acids. V was pared by 0 bases and J by 4 bases, with 11 bases between. This CDR3 is CASSVGGPGYEQYF. In DNA, the CDR3 is TGTGCCAGCAGCGTAGGGGGGCCGGGGTACGAGCAGTACTTC.

This chain links TRBV6-1 with TRBJ2-1; 7 positions agree with TRBD1. Germline CDR1 and CDR2: MNHNS and SASEGT. This CDR3 contains 14 residues. Losses at the gene ends were 6 bases for V and 0 bases for J; bases not matched to a gene: 2. The CDR3 nucleotides are TGTGCCAGCAGACAGGGGAGCTCCTACAATGAGCAGTTCTTC. Residues: CASRQGSSYNEQFF.

This sequence joins TRBV7-2 and TRBJ2-1; no clear D gene. The V end was cut by 5 bases, the J end by 3 bases, with 14 bases between. Per the germline V gene, CDR1 is SGHTA and CDR2 is FQGNSA. CDR3 length: 15 amino acids. Here the CDR3 reads CASSIRGYIYNEQFF. As DNA, the CDR3 is TGTGCCAGCAGCATCCGCGGATACATCTACAATGAGCAGTTCTTC. The whole variable domain, remainder taken from reference TRBV7-2 and TRBJ2-1, is GAGVSQSPSNKVTEKGKDVELRCDPISGHTALYWYRQSLGQGLEFLIYFQGNSAPDKSGLPSDRFSAERTGGSVSTLTIQRTQQEDSAVYLCASSIRGYIYNEQFFGPGTRLTVL.

The V call is TRBV12-2, the J call TRBJ2-7; TRBD2, as called in the table, went unchecked against the DNA. TRBV12-2 is a listed pseudogene. This CDR3 spans 18 amino acids. CDR3 protein: CASRLGLAGGPHSYEQYF. The CDR3 DNA is TGTGCAAGTCGCTTAGGACTAGCGGGAGGGCCCCACTCCTACGAGCAGTACTTC.

This chain joins TRBV9 and TRBJ2-3, with 9 bases lining up with TRBD2. The CDR3 loop spans 16 amino acids. Looked up from germline, CDR1 is SGDLS and CDR2 is YYNGEE. V shed 5 bases and J 2 bases; nucleotides not matched to a gene: 9. CDR3 coding DNA: TGTGCCAGCAGGGGGGATAGCGGGGGACTCACAGATACGCAGTATTTT. It translates to CASRGDSGGLTDTQYF.

The J gene is TRBJ2-7, the V gene TRBV16; TRBD2 is a possible D gene (6 bases). Germline CDR1 is KGHSY and CDR2 is FQNENV. V shed 2 bases and J shed 7 bases, with 21 bases lying between them. The CDR3 totals 16 residues. The CDR3: CASSQLYDGGFGEQYF. The CDR3 DNA sequence: TGTGCCAGCAGCCAACTCTATGACGGGGGTTTTGGGGAGCAGTACTTC.

J is TRBJ2-3 and V is TRBV2; D perhaps matches TRBD2 (6 bases). There are 15 residues in the CDR3. The germline V and J ends were trimmed by 4 bases and 1 base, with 12 bases remaining between them. The germline gives CDR1 SNHLY, CDR2 FYNNEI. CDR3 coding DNA: TGTGCCAGCAGTGTAGGGCGGGGTGGCACAGATACGCAGTATTTT. Protein product: CASSVGRGGTDTQYF.

With respect to this clone: One junction end disagrees with the germline gene, perhaps due to a read error. The rearrangement uses TRBV5-1 and TRBJ2-7; a weak D match, TRBD2 (7 bases). Germline lookup yields CDR1 SGHRS and CDR2 YFSETQ. The CDR3 extends over 12 amino acids. CDR3 bases: TGCGCCACCGCGGGGGATTACGGGGGGCGCGCCTTC. Amino acids: CATAGDYGGRAF.

The chain links TRBV10-3 to TRBJ1-5; 9 bases match TRBD1. Unmatched junction bases numbered 6, after V lost 2 bases and J lost 1 base. The CDR3 has 17 amino acids. The V gene's germline CDR1 is ENHRY and CDR2 SYGVKD. CDR3 DNA: TGTGCCATCAGTGAGCGGGACAGGGAAGGGAGCAATCAGCCCCAGCATTTT. Its protein is CAISERDREGSNQPQHF.

V usage is TRBV19 and J usage is TRBJ1-2, with 10 bases that match TRBD1. The ends lost 2 bases at V and 9 bases at J; junction bases unmatched: 3. CDR1 and CDR2 (germline): LNHDA, SQIVND (reference sequence). The CDR3 is made up of 13 amino acids. CDR3 loop: CASSIQGQGSYTF. DNA of the CDR3: TGTGCCAGTAGTATACAGGGACAGGGGAGCTACACCTTC.

The chain is built from TRBV5-6 and TRBJ1-2; weak D call: TRBD1 (6 bases). V was shortened by 2 bases and J by 6 bases, with 11 bases between the two germline ends. This CDR3 contains 13 residues. Germline assignment: CDR1 SGHDT and CDR2 YYEEEE. The CDR3 sequence: CASSLSGDDGYTF. CDR3 DNA: TGTGCCAGCAGCTTATCAGGGGACGATGGCTACACCTTC.

The chain joins TRBV27 to TRBJ2-7; 15 bases line up with TRBD2. The length of the CDR3 is 17 residues. Germline CDR1 is MNHEY and CDR2 is SMNVEV (reference sequence). V gave up 0 bases and J gave up 7 bases; unmatched junction bases: 7. The chain's CDR3 is CASSLSFGGLAGGEQYF. The CDR3 region has the DNA TGTGCCAGCAGTTTATCGTTCGGAGGACTAGCGGGAGGGGAGCAGTACTTC.

The chain's CDR3 is CASSPRVSASYNEQFF. The CDR3 DNA reads as TGTGCCAGCAGCCCCCGGGTCTCGGCCTCCTACAATGAGCAGTTCTTC. The genes are TRBV28 and TRBJ2-1; D ambiguous. Germline V lookup: CDR1 MDHEN, CDR2 SYDVKM. V was cut by 6 bases and J by 0 bases, with 15 bases left in between. CDR3 length: 16 residues.

The CDR3 nucleotides read TGTGCCACCAGCAGAGGGACAGGGAAATACGAGCAGTACTTC. It encodes CATSRGTGKYEQYF. V is TRBV15 and J is TRBJ2-7; 8 bases agree with TRBD1. CDR1 is LNHNV, CDR2 YYDKDF, per germline (reference sequence). V lost 1 base to trimming and J lost 4 bases; unmatched junction nucleotides: 3. The CDR3 runs 14 residues.

The V gene is TRBV5-1, the J gene TRBJ1-1; D remains unclear. This CDR3 contains 13 residues. Germline V CDR1 and CDR2: SGHRS, YFSETQ. V dropped 1 base and J dropped 1 base, with 5 bases sitting between them. The CDR3 nucleotides read TGCGCCAGCAGCTTGAAGAGGAACACTGAAGCTTTCTTT. It yields the protein CASSLKRNTEAFF.

The chain has TRBV9 and TRBJ1-1; D is perhaps TRBD1 (5 bases). CDR3 length: 16 amino acids. Germline assignment: CDR1 SGDLS and CDR2 YYNGEE. V was clipped by 0 bases and J by 0 bases, with 12 bases between them. CDR3 DNA sequence: TGTGCCAGCAGCGTAGAGCCAGGGCCTATGAACACTGAAGCTTTCTTT. As protein: CASSVEPGPMNTEAFF.

The DNA for the CDR3 is TGTGCCAGCAGCTTCACCTACGGACTTCTTTCTAGCACAGATACGCAGTATTTT. Protein sequence: CASSFTYGLLSSTDTQYF. This chain uses TRBV7-9 with TRBJ2-3; possibly TRBD2 for D (5 bases). Germline V gene data show CDR1 as SEHNR and CDR2 as FQNEAQ (reference sequence). The CDR3 runs to 18 residues. Trimming pared 3 bases from V and 0 bases from J, leaving 19 bases between. Variable domain in full (rest from reference TRBV7-9 and TRBJ2-3): DTGVSQNPRHKITKRGQNVTFRCDPISEHNRLYWYRQTLGQGPEFLTYFQNEAQLEKSRLLSDRFSAERPKGSFSTLEIQRTEQGDSAMYLCASSFTYGLLSSTDTQYFGPGTRLTVL.

CDR3 coding DNA: TGTGCCACCAGCAGAGCGGCTAGCGGGAGCACAGATACGCAGTATTTT. Its protein is CATSRAASGSTDTQYF. The rearrangement uses TRBV15 and TRBJ2-3, with TRBD2 matching over 8 bases. Trimming removed 1 base from V and 0 bases from J; junction bases left unmatched: 3. The CDR3 consists of 16 residues. Looked up from germline, CDR1 is LNHNV and CDR2 is YYDKDF (reference sequence).

Details on this clone: A read error may account for a junction end that differs from germline. The chain uses TRBV2 and TRBJ2-3, with TRBD1 matching over 7 bases. This CDR3 spans 13 amino acids. Per germline, CDR1 SNHLY and CDR2 FYNNEI. The CDR3 DNA follows: TGTGCCAGCACCGACCACCCAGGGCCAGACAGGGATTTT. The encoded protein is CASTDHPGPDRDF.

The chain carries TRBV5-8 and TRBJ2-1; possibly TRBD2 for D (5 bases). Per germline, CDR1 SGHTS and CDR2 YDEGEE. The V end was cut by 1 base, the J end by 0 bases, with 14 bases between. The CDR3 length is 17 residues. CDR3 amino acids: CASSLQASPSSYNEQFF. Here the CDR3 DNA reads TGTGCCAGCAGCTTGCAGGCTAGCCCGAGCTCCTACAATGAGCAGTTCTTC.

Only a few counts were recorded for this clone. The chain employs TRBV4-3 and TRBJ2-1, with TRBD2 matching over 7 bases. With 0 bases clipped from V and 4 bases from J, the junction kept 6 bases outside the gene matches. CDR3 length: 16 amino acids. Germline V gives CDR1 LGHNA, CDR2 YSLEER. CDR3 coding DNA: TGCGCCAGCAGCCAAGATCGCTGGGGAGGGTACAATGAGCAGTTCTTC. It translates to CASSQDRWGGYNEQFF.

The chain has TRBV11-2 and TRBJ1-2; D gene unclear. The V gene lost 8 bases and the J gene lost 4 bases, with 11 bases spanning the gap. Germline CDR1 SGHAT, CDR2 FQNNGV. The CDR3 has 12 amino acids. The CDR3 loop is CASALRGYGYTF. The CDR3, as DNA: TGTGCCAGCGCACTACGGGGCTATGGCTACACCTTC.

The rearrangement joins TRBV5-1 to TRBJ1-1, with 11 bases lining up with TRBD1. Trimming took 4 bases from V and 0 from J; bases not matched to a gene: 8. The CDR3 is 17 residues long. From germline, CDR1 is SGHRS and CDR2 YFSETQ. For the CDR3, the DNA is TGCGCCAGCAGCCCGGGGACAGGGGGTGGCCTGAACACTGAAGCTTTCTTT. This gives the protein CASSPGTGGGLNTEAFF.

The rearrangement links TRBV11-2 to TRBJ1-5, with D possibly being TRBD1 (5 bases). The V end was cut by 3 bases, the J end by 5 bases, with 11 bases between. The V gene's germline CDR1 is SGHAT and CDR2 FQNNGV. CDR3 length equals 14 residues. Here the CDR3 DNA reads TGTGCCAGCAGCTTTGGAGGGGCCGATCAGCCCCAGCATTTT. Its protein product is CASSFGGADQPQHF.

The gene calls are TRBV29-1 and TRBJ2-5; a possible D gene is TRBD1 (6 bases). Germline assignment: CDR1 SQVTM and CDR2 ANQGSEA. The CDR3 runs 15 residues. Trimming left V 8 bases short and J 0 bases short, with 19 bases between. CDR3 nucleotides: TGCAGCATTAGCTCGATAAGGGGGTACCAAGAGACCCAGTACTTC. Translating gives CSISSIRGYQETQYF.